This T cell receptor beta chain is from a study of blood T cell repertoires in COVID-19. In the study overall: Sites in the United States, Italy and Spain provided acute and convalescent COVID-19 samples. PBMCs, B-cell-depleted T cells, or T cells were the source of the cDNA or gDNA that made up the material.

The CDR3 extends over 11 amino acids. Germline V gives CDR1 MGHDK, CDR2 SYGVNS. V was cut by 7 bases and J by 2 bases, with 4 bases left in between. Authors' processing steps: The authors estimated nucleated cell counts from reference gene primer amplification. Sequenced by immunoSEQ multiplex PCR; TCRdb stores in-frame clones only, minus some. V, J and clone size were drawn from that table, and D and trimming were deduced from the DNA. The data contain some 85,000 clones, roughly four fifths of them seen just once; the ten biggest clones take up 20%. The sequence came from a woman older than 75 with active or convalescent COVID-19. J is TRBJ2-3 and V is TRBV25-1, with D unresolved. The specimen was peripheral blood. The CDR3 region is CASTNTDTQYF. CDR3 bases: TGTGCCAGCACCAACACAGATACGCAGTATTTT. The full variable domain, its missing parts supplied by reference TRBV25-1 and TRBJ2-3, is EADIYQTPRYLVIGTGKKITLECSQTMGHDKMYWYQQDPGMELHLIHYSYGVNSTEKGDLSSESTVSRIRTEHFPLTLESARPSHTSQYLCASTNTDTQYFGPGTRLTVL.